A single sample is the source of the 25 T cell receptor beta chains below, sequenced in a study of long-term antiretroviral therapy in people with HIV. The immunoSEQ assay was v3.0, run at survey level. Produced via immunoSEQ multiplex PCR; TCRdb's table is partial and in-frame only. The repertoire consists of roughly 15,000 clones, with about four fifths occurring once and the leading ten covering approximately 13%. The starting material was unsorted PBMCs, obtained 3.1 to 3.3 years after starting antiretroviral therapy. The receptors were gathered from a woman aged 40 to 50 with HIV.

The genes are TRBV5-1 and TRBJ2-7, with 7 positions matching TRBD1. Germline CDR1 SGHRS, CDR2 YFSETQ. Unmatched junction bases numbered 12, after V lost 5 bases and J lost 4 bases. This CDR3 spans 15 amino acids. This CDR3 is CASSVGQPQLYEQYF. DNA of the CDR3: TGCGCCAGCAGTGTGGGACAGCCACAATTATACGAGCAGTACTTC. Supplemented by reference TRBV5-1 and TRBJ2-7, the full variable domain reads KAGVTQTPRYLIKTRGQQVTLSCSPISGHRSVSWYQQTPGQGLQFLFEYFSETQRNKGNFPGRFSGRQFSNSRSEMNVSTLELGDSALYLCASSVGQPQLYEQYFGPGTRLTVT.

This rearrangement joins TRBV6-6 to TRBJ1-2; D gene unclear. CDR3 size: 14 residues. The ends were cut back, 3 bases at V and 3 bases at J, with 11 bases in the middle. Germline V CDR1 and CDR2: MNHNY, SVGAGI (reference sequence). CDR3 protein: CASSYKGRDYGYTF. The CDR3 bases are TGTGCCAGCAGTTATAAGGGAAGGGACTATGGCTACACCTTC.

The rearrangement joins TRBV19 to TRBJ2-1; D is perhaps TRBD2 (5 bases). V was shortened by 0 bases and J by 9 bases, with 15 bases between the two germline ends. CDR3 length: 15 residues. Germline values: CDR1 LNHDA, CDR2 SQIVND (reference sequence). The chain's CDR3 is CASSIERTSGGEQFF. CDR3 in DNA: TGTGCCAGTAGTATAGAGCGGACTTCAGGAGGTGAGCAGTTCTTC.

The chain combines TRBV6-1 with TRBJ1-2; D is unclear. V was shortened by 0 bases and J by 3 bases, with 2 bases between the two germline ends. The CDR3 totals 12 residues. The germline V gene has CDR1 MNHNS and CDR2 SASEGT. CDR3 protein: CASSEAHYGYTF. CDR3 coding DNA: TGTGCCAGCAGTGAAGCTCACTATGGCTACACCTTC.

The chain employs TRBV6-1 and TRBJ2-1; TRBD1 matches 7 bases. The CDR3 is 17 amino acids. CDR1 MNHNS and CDR2 SASEGT come from the germline V gene. With V trimmed by 4 bases and J by 0 bases, 9 bases remained unmatched. The CDR3 is CASSATGQRFSYNEQFF. The CDR3 nucleotides are TGTGCCAGCAGTGCCACGGGACAGCGATTCTCCTACAATGAGCAGTTCTTC.

The rearrangement uses TRBV7-9 and TRBJ2-5; TRBD2 might be the D (6 bases). This CDR3 has 15 amino acids. Germline V gene data show CDR1 as SEHNR and CDR2 as FQNEAQ (reference sequence). Trimming took off 5 bases at V and 2 bases at J, with 15 bases between the two ends. The CDR3: CASSPNQGGQETQYF. CDR3 bases: TGTGCCAGCAGCCCAAACCAAGGAGGGCAAGAGACCCAGTACTTC. Looking up the rest from reference TRBV7-9 and TRBJ2-5 gives the full variable domain: DTGVSQNPRHKITKRGQNVTFRCDPISEHNRLYWYRQTLGQGPEFLTYFQNEAQLEKSRLLSDRFSAERPKGSFSTLEIQRTEQGDSAMYLCASSPNQGGQETQYFGPGTRLLVL.

This clone was seen only a few times. The rearrangement links TRBV5-1 to TRBJ1-6, with D tentatively TRBD1 (6 bases). Germline CDR1 reads SGHRS; CDR2 reads YFSETQ. Deletions cut 3 bases from V and 4 bases from J, with 11 bases between. The CDR3 is made up of 15 amino acids. Written as DNA, the CDR3 is TGCGCCAGCAGCTATGCCCAGGGGTATAATTCACCCCTCCACTTT. Encoded protein: CASSYAQGYNSPLHF.

The V and J genes are TRBV7-2 and TRBJ2-7; D is undetermined. The V end lost 1 base, the J end lost 3 bases, and 4 bases lay between the germline ends. Germline V gene data show CDR1 as SGHTA and CDR2 as FQGNSA. CDR3 length equals 12 residues. CDR3 residues: CASSLGYYEQYF. In DNA form, the CDR3 reads TGTGCCAGCAGCTTAGGGTACTACGAGCAGTACTTC.

The genes are TRBV7-9 and TRBJ2-7; the match to TRBD1 covers 7 bases. The CDR3 extends over 14 amino acids. J lost 2 bases, V lost 1 base, and 2 bases had no gene match. Germline CDR1 is SEHNR and CDR2 is FQNEAQ (reference sequence). The CDR3, as DNA: TGTGCCAGCAGCTTAGGGACAGGAACCTACGAGCAGTACTTC. Translated, it gives CASSLGTGTYEQYF.

This sequence joins TRBV4-1 and TRBJ1-6; D may be TRBD1 (5 bases). The CDR3 contains 18 residues. The V end lost 0 bases, the J end lost 7 bases, and 19 bases lay between the germline ends. Germline V gives CDR1 MGHRA, CDR2 YSYEKL. DNA of the CDR3: TGCGCCAGCAGCCAAGACTCTATGGGCAGGGTAAAAAATTCACCCCTCCACTTT. Its translation is CASSQDSMGRVKNSPLHF.

The CDR3 DNA reads TGTGCCAGCCGACAACTCGCAGGGGGTTACGAGCAGTACTTC. Translation gives CASRQLAGGYEQYF. The chain carries TRBV18 and TRBJ2-7, with 7 positions matching TRBD1. The CDR3 covers 14 residues. CDR1 is KGHSH and CDR2 is LQKENI in the germline V gene. V trimming: 8 bases; J trimming: 4 bases; junction bases outside the gene matches: 11.

This clone occurred once. The chain joins TRBV10-3 to TRBJ2-5, with D possibly TRBD1 on 5 matching bases. Germline loops: CDR1 ENHRY, CDR2 SYGVKD. V lost 0 bases and J lost 4, with 9 bases in between. This CDR3 comprises 14 residues. The CDR3 sequence is CAISESGRPETQYF. Here the CDR3 DNA reads TGTGCCATCAGTGAGTCGGGGCGTCCAGAGACCCAGTACTTC.

This chain links TRBV29-1 with TRBJ1-3; a possible D gene is TRBD1 (5 bases). Trimming left V 4 bases short and J 0 bases short, with 10 bases between. Per the germline V gene, CDR1 is SQVTM and CDR2 is ANQGSEA. CDR3 size: 14 residues. The CDR3 loop reads CSVVTDTSGNTIYF. Written as DNA, the CDR3 is TGCAGCGTTGTGACGGACACCTCTGGAAACACCATATATTTT. The full variable domain, its missing parts supplied by reference TRBV29-1 and TRBJ1-3, is SAVISQKPSRDICQRGTSLTIQCQVDSQVTMMFWYRQQPGQSLTLIATANQGSEATYESGFVIDKFPISRPNLTFSTLTVSNMSPEDSSIYLCSVVTDTSGNTIYFGEGSWLTVV.

The gene calls are TRBV5-1 and TRBJ1-5, with D perhaps matching TRBD1 (5 bases). V was clipped by 1 base and J by 4 bases, with 12 bases between them. Per the germline V gene, CDR1 is SGHRS and CDR2 is YFSETQ. The CDR3 runs 15 residues. Here the CDR3 DNA reads TGCGCCAGCAGCTTGTCCGGGACTGAAAATCAGCCCCAGCATTTT. Protein product: CASSLSGTENQPQHF.

The rearrangement joins TRBV29-1 to TRBJ2-5, with TRBD2 matching 13 bases. Germline V lookup: CDR1 SQVTM, CDR2 ANQGSEA. CDR3 size: 12 residues. After removal of 7 bases from V and 5 bases from J, the junction contained 1 base not matched to a gene. CDR3 sequence reads: CSGGLAGETQYF. CDR3 coding DNA: TGCAGCGGGGGACTAGCGGGGGAGACCCAGTACTTC.

J is TRBJ2-7 and V is TRBV13; D perhaps matches TRBD2 (5 bases). The V gene's germline CDR1 is PRHDT and CDR2 FYEKMQ (reference sequence). The ends were cut back, 3 bases at V and 2 bases at J, with 11 bases in the middle. The length of the CDR3 is 14 residues. The CDR3 DNA is TGTGCCAGCAGCTTGAACGACGGGACCTACGAGCAGTACTTC. Translating gives CASSLNDGTYEQYF.

The chain couples TRBV30 to TRBJ2-5, with 8 bases identical to TRBD2. V lost 4 bases to trimming and J lost 3 bases; unmatched junction nucleotides: 4. Germline assignment: CDR1 GTSNPN and CDR2 SVGIG (reference sequence). The CDR3 contains 13 residues. DNA of the CDR3: TGTGCCTGGACACGGGGGGGGGAAGAGACCCAGTACTTC. Protein sequence: CAWTRGGEETQYF.

The chain uses TRBV29-1 and TRBJ1-1; no clear D gene. The germline V gene has CDR1 SQVTM and CDR2 ANQGSEA. The CDR3 is 15 residues long. The V and J ends lost 7 bases and 4 bases respectively, with 22 bases between them. CDR3 in amino acids: CSAQELLSVATEAFF. The CDR3 DNA sequence: TGCAGCGCCCAGGAGCTGCTATCCGTTGCCACTGAAGCTTTCTTT.

The J gene is TRBJ2-2, the V gene TRBV30; possible D gene TRBD2, 5 bases. V was trimmed by 2 bases and J by 6 bases, leaving 7 bases between them. CDR3 length: 12 residues. Germline V lookup: CDR1 GTSNPN, CDR2 SVGIG (reference sequence). The DNA for the CDR3 is TGTGCCTGGAGTTCCGGGGCCGGGGAGCTGTTTTTT. This encodes CAWSSGAGELFF.

This clone was detected only a few times. This chain uses TRBV27 with TRBJ2-7, with 9 bases that match TRBD1. Unmatched junction bases numbered 5, after V lost 5 bases and J lost 3 bases. Germline CDR1 reads MNHEY; CDR2 reads SMNVEV (reference sequence). This CDR3 is built from 14 residues. The CDR3 region has the DNA TGTGCCAGCAGTCTACAGGGGGCAAACTACGAGCAGTACTTC. The encoded protein is CASSLQGANYEQYF.

The table lists this clone with a count of one. This sequence joins TRBV7-2 and TRBJ2-3; D may be TRBD2 (7 bases). Trimming removed 1 base at V and 1 base at J, with 18 bases between. The CDR3 is 18 amino acids. Germline loops: CDR1 SGHTA, CDR2 FQGNSA. The DNA of the CDR3 is TGTGCCAGCAGCTTAGAACGGGGGGCGGGTTATGGCACAGATACGCAGTATTTT. Protein sequence: CASSLERGAGYGTDTQYF.

CDR3 DNA: TGTGCCAGCAGCTTTTCGACAGGAGAAGCTTTCTTT. Translation gives CASSFSTGEAFF. The chain carries TRBV7-9 and TRBJ1-1; D is possibly TRBD1 (6 bases). Deletions cut 3 bases from V and 8 bases from J, with 10 bases between. CDR3 length equals 12 residues. Germline V gene sequence: CDR1 SEHNR, CDR2 FQNEAQ (reference sequence).

V and J are TRBV7-2 and TRBJ1-1; the D gene is possibly TRBD1 (5 bases). This CDR3 contains 14 residues. The V and J ends lost 2 bases and 0 bases respectively, with 7 bases between them. The V gene's germline CDR1 is SGHTA and CDR2 FQGNSA. CDR3 sequence (DNA): TGTGCCAGCAGCTTACGGACAATGAACACTGAAGCTTTCTTT. This translates into CASSLRTMNTEAFF. Full variable domain (missing parts from reference TRBV7-2 and TRBJ1-1): GAGVSQSPSNKVTEKGKDVELRCDPISGHTALYWYRQSLGQGLEFLIYFQGNSAPDKSGLPSDRFSAERTGGSVSTLTIQRTQQEDSAVYLCASSLRTMNTEAFFGQGTRLTVV.

This chain links TRBV7-2 with TRBJ1-2; D is undetermined. The CDR3 length is 13 residues. V was clipped by 1 base and J by 4 bases, with 7 bases between them. CDR1 is SGHTA and CDR2 is FQGNSA in the germline V gene. For the CDR3, the DNA is TGTGCCAGCAGCTTAGGAAGTATCTATGGCTACACCTTC. Translating gives CASSLGSIYGYTF.

The genes are TRBV6-5 and TRBJ2-7; D ambiguous. Trimming cost V 10 bases and J 2 bases, with 12 bases left between them. The CDR3 covers 12 residues. CDR1 MNHEY and CDR2 SVGAGI come from the germline V gene. The CDR3 here is CATSGGAYEQYF. CDR3 sequence (DNA): TGTGCCACCTCAGGTGGAGCCTACGAGCAGTACTTC.